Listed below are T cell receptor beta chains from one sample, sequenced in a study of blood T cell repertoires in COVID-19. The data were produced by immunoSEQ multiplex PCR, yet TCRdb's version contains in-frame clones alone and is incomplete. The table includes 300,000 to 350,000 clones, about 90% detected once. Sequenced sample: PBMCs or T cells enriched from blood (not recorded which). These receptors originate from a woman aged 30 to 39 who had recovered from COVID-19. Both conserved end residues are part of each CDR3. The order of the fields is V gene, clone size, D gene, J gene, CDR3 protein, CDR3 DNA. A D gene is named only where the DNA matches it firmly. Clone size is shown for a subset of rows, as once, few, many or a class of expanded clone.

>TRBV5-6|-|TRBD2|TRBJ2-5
CASSFGLAGTLQETQYF
TGTGCCAGCAGCTTTGGGCTAGCGGGAACCCTCCAAGAGACCCAGTACTTC
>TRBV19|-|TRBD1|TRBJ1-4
CASSIRDRDEKLFF
TGTGCCAGTAGTATCCGGGACAGGGATGAAAAACTGTTTTTT
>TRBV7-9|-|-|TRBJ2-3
CASSFERDTQYF
TGTGCCAGCAGCTTTGAGAGAGATACGCAGTATTTT
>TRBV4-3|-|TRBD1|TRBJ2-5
CASSQDRTGMETQYF
TGCGCCAGCAGCCAAGATCGGACAGGGATGGAGACCCAGTACTTC
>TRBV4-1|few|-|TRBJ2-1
CASSQDQSNSYNEQFF
TGCGCCAGCAGCCAAGATCAATCCAACTCCTACAATGAGCAGTTCTTC
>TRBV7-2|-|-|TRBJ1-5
CASSLARSVSHNQPQHF
TGTGCCAGCAGCTTAGCGAGGTCAGTTTCGCATAATCAGCCCCAGCATTTT
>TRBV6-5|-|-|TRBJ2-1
CASSYSKGGTYNEQFF
TGTGCCAGCAGTTACTCGAAGGGGGGGACCTACAATGAGCAGTTCTTC
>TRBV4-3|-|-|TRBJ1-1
CASSQESGRGTEAFF
TGCGCCAGCAGCCAAGAATCAGGAAGGGGGACTGAAGCTTTCTTT
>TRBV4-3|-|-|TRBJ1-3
CASSREGGSGNTIYF
TGCGCCAGCAGCCGAGAAGGGGGCTCTGGAAACACCATATATTTT
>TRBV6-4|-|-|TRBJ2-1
CASSDWSSGNEQFF
TGTGCCAGCAGTGACTGGAGTTCGGGCAATGAGCAGTTCTTC
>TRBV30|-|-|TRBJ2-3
CAWEAGLHTDTQYF
TGTGCCTGGGAGGCTGGACTCCACACAGATACGCAGTATTTT
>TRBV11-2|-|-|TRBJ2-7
CASSFTGSYEQYF
TGTGCCAGCAGCTTCACGGGATCCTACGAGCAGTACTTC
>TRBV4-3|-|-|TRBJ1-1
CASSQDPQGANTEAFF
TGCGCCAGCAGCCAAGATCCGCAGGGCGCGAACACTGAAGCTTTCTTT
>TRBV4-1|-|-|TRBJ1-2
CASSPPLVAEDYGYTF
TGCGCCAGCAGCCCACCTCTTGTAGCAGAGGACTATGGCTACACCTTC
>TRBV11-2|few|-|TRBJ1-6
CASSQNSPLHF
TGTGCCAGCAGCCAAAATTCACCCCTCCACTTT
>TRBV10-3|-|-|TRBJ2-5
CAIGVAVETQYF
TGTGCCATCGGAGTAGCTGTAGAGACCCAGTACTTC
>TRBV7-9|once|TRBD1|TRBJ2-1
CASSRTGYNEQFF
TGTGCCAGCAGTAGGACAGGGTACAATGAGCAGTTCTTC
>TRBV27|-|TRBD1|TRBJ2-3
CASSEDRVDTQYF
TGTGCCAGCAGTGAGGACAGGGTGGATACGCAGTATTTT
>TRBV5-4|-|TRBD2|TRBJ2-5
CASSFGGLAGGRRETQYF
TGTGCCAGCAGCTTCGGGGGACTAGCGGGAGGGCGGAGGGAGACCCAGTACTTC
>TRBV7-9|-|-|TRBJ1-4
CASSSPDEQVGGKLFF
TGTGCCAGCAGCTCGCCGGATGAGCAGGTTGGGGGGAAACTGTTTTTT
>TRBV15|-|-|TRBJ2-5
CATSRGGQSGGGETQYF
TGTGCCACCAGCAGAGGGGGGCAATCGGGAGGAGGGGAGACCCAGTACTTC
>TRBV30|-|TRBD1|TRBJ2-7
CAWATGGRYEQYF
TGTGCCTGGGCTACAGGGGGCCGCTACGAGCAGTACTTC
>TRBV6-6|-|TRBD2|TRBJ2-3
CASSYQTSRTDTQYF
TGTGCCAGCAGCTACCAGACTAGCCGCACAGATACGCAGTATTTT
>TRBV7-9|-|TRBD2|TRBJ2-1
CASSLSGPGTTTYNEQFF
TGTGCCAGCAGTTTATCAGGACCGGGGACTACAACCTACAATGAGCAGTTCTTC
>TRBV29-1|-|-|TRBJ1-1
CSVEWSGIANTEAFF
TGCAGCGTTGAATGGTCGGGGATAGCGAACACTGAAGCTTTCTTT
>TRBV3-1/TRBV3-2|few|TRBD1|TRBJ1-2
CASSQEQGLGGYTF
TGTGCCAGCAGCCAGGAACAGGGGCTTGGTGGCTACACCTTC
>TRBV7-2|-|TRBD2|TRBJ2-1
CASSPGLGANEQFF
TGTGCCAGCTCCCCCGGACTAGGTGCCAATGAGCAGTTCTTC
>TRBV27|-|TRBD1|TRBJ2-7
CASSLGAGGLDEQYF
TGTGCCAGCAGTTTAGGGGCAGGGGGTCTGGACGAGCAGTACTTC
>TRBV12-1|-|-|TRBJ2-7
CASSSRRQGLGSYEQYF
TGTGCCAGCAGCTCGAGAAGACAGGGGTTGGGCTCCTACGAGCAGTACTTC
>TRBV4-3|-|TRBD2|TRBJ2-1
CASSRVASGLYNEQFF
TGCGCCAGCAGCCGGGTAGCTAGCGGCCTCTACAATGAGCAGTTCTTC
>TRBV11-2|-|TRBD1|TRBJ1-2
CASSLGGQSLYGYTF
TGTGCCAGCAGCTTAGGGGGACAGAGTCTCTATGGCTACACCTTC
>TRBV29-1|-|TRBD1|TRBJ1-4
CSASGTGGPNEKLFF
TGCAGCGCCTCCGGGACAGGGGGCCCAAATGAAAAACTGTTTTTT
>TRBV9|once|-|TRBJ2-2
CASSREWGTGELFF
TGTGCCAGCAGCCGGGAATGGGGCACCGGGGAGCTGTTTTTT
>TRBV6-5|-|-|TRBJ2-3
CASSYQGISTDTQYF
TGTGCCAGCAGTTACCAGGGAATTAGCACAGATACGCAGTATTTT
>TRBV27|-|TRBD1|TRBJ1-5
CASTRTGVGNQPQHF
TGTGCCAGCACCCGGACAGGGGTTGGCAATCAGCCCCAGCATTTT
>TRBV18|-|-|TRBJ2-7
CASSPPGWYSYEQYF
TGTGCCAGCTCACCCCCGGGGTGGTACTCCTACGAGCAGTACTTC
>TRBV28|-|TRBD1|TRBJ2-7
CASSWTGASYEQYF
TGTGCCAGCAGTTGGACAGGGGCGTCCTACGAGCAGTACTTC
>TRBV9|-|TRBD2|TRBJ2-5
CASSESGTETQYF
TGTGCCAGCAGCGAAAGCGGGACGGAGACCCAGTACTTC
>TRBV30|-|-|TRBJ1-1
CAWSVQENTEAFF
TGTGCCTGGAGTGTTCAGGAGAACACTGAAGCTTTCTTT
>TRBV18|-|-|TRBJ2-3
CASSPSASSVSGTDTQYF
TGTGCCAGCTCGCCGAGTGCTTCTAGCGTATCAGGCACAGATACGCAGTATTTT
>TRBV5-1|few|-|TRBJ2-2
CASSTGRTGELFF
TGCGCCAGCAGCACAGGGCGCACCGGGGAGCTGTTTTTT
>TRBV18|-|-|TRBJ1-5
CASSGSDSNQPQHF
TGTGCCAGCTCTGGGTCCGACAGTAATCAGCCCCAGCATTTT
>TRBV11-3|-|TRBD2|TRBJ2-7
CASSLSSGISYEQYF
TGTGCCAGCAGCTTATCTAGCGGGATCTCCTACGAGCAGTACTTC
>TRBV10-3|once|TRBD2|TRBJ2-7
CAISETTLAGDSYEQYF
TGTGCCATCAGTGAGACAACACTAGCGGGAGATTCCTACGAGCAGTACTTC
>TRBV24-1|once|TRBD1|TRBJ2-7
CATSDPRTGSYEQYF
TGTGCCACCAGTGATCCGCGGACAGGGTCCTACGAGCAGTACTTC
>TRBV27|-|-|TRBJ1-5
CASSLFSARGFYQPQHF
TGTGCCAGCAGTTTATTCAGCGCGCGGGGATTTTATCAGCCCCAGCATTTT
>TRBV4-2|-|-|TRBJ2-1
CASSPTGSTYNEQFF
TGTGCCAGCAGCCCAACAGGGTCAACCTACAATGAGCAGTTCTTC